The next 5 T cell receptor beta chains were all read from a single sample in a study of blood T cell repertoires in COVID-19. The repertoire was sequenced with immunoSEQ multiplex PCR; TCRdb's copy has only in-frame clones and lacks some. Of about 210,000 clones detected, 85% appear once; the ten largest clones hold less than 6.5%. Source material: peripheral blood. These receptor sequences come from a man in his forties or fifties with COVID-19, enrolled during active disease.

The chain couples TRBV5-1 to TRBJ2-7; 9 nucleotides align to TRBD1. Per the germline V gene, CDR1 is SGHRS and CDR2 is YFSETQ. CDR3 length: 13 residues. J was trimmed by 5 bases and V by 6 bases; bases with no gene match: 6. CDR3: CASTRTGANEQYF. CDR3 in DNA: TGCGCCAGCACCAGGACAGGGGCCAACGAGCAGTACTTC.

This chain joins TRBV6-5 and TRBJ2-5; D not certain. The germline V gene has CDR1 MNHEY and CDR2 SVGAGI. Between the trimmed V and J ends, which lost 2 bases and 5 bases, there was a span of 3 bases. This CDR3 is 11 amino acids long. CDR3 DNA: TGTGCCAGCAGTTACGGCGAGACCCAGTACTTC. Translating it yields CASSYGETQYF.

The chain employs TRBV28 and TRBJ1-4; TRBD1 is a possible D gene (5 bases). The germline V gene encodes CDR1 MDHEN and CDR2 SYDVKM. The CDR3 runs 14 residues. The germline V and J ends were trimmed by 6 bases and 7 bases, with 15 bases remaining between them. The DNA for the CDR3 is TGTGCCAGCAGAACCGGGGGTCAGGGTGAAAAACTGTTTTTT. This sequence encodes CASRTGGQGEKLFF.

J is TRBJ1-2 and V is TRBV11-2; 9 positions match TRBD1. The V segment lost 8 bases and the J segment 5 bases; nucleotides outside the gene matches: 18. Germline V gene sequence: CDR1 SGHAT, CDR2 FQNNGV. CDR3 length equals 17 residues. CDR3 amino acids: CASGARAGTGGKYGYTF. Here the CDR3 DNA reads TGTGCCAGCGGGGCTAGAGCTGGTACAGGGGGCAAGTATGGCTACACCTTC.

This clone was found once. The rearrangement uses TRBV27 and TRBJ2-7; perhaps TRBD1 as D (5 bases). The germline V and J ends were trimmed by 2 bases and 2 bases, with 13 bases remaining between them. The germline CDR1 and CDR2 sequences are MNHEY and SMNVEV (reference sequence). CDR3 length: 15 residues. The CDR3 region is CASSLTTTEPYEQYF. In nucleotides, the CDR3 is TGTGCCAGCAGTTTAACTACGACAGAGCCCTACGAGCAGTACTTC.